This TCR beta chain was sequenced during a study of CD8+ T cells in alopecia areata. RNA was extracted and reverse transcribed into cDNA as the sequencing template. This table comes from immunoSEQ multiplex PCR, and its TCRdb copy is limited to in-frame clones, with some not included. The data show approximately 150,000 clones, about 47% seen once. The CDR3 is 14 amino acids. Germline trimming cut 4 bases from V and 2 bases from J; bases unmatched to any gene: 2. The V gene's germline CDR1 is SGHTA and CDR2 FQGNSA. The chain combines TRBV7-2 with TRBJ1-2; 9 bases map to TRBD1. Material: CD4+ T cells sorted from blood, obtained at week 0. This receptor was identified in a human donor with alopecia areata. CDR3 residues: CASSSQGANYGYTF. CDR3 DNA: TGTGCCAGCAGCTCACAGGGGGCAAACTATGGCTACACCTTC. The full variable domain, with the rest looked up from reference TRBV7-2 and TRBJ1-2, is GAGVSQSPSNKVTEKGKDVELRCDPISGHTALYWYRQSLGQGLEFLIYFQGNSAPDKSGLPSDRFSAERTGGSVSTLTIQRTQQEDSAVYLCASSSQGANYGYTFGSGTRLTVV.